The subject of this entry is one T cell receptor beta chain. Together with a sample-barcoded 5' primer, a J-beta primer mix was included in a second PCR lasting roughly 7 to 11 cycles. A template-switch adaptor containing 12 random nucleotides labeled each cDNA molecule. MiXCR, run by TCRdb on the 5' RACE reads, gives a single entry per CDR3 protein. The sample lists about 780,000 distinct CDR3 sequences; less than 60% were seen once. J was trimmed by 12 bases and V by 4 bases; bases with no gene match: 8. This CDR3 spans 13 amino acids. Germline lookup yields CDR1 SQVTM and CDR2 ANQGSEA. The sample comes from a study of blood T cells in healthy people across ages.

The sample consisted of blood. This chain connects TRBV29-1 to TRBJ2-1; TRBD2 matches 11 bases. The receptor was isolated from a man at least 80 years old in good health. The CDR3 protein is CSVAETSGIVQFF. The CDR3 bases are TGCAGCGTTGCCGAGACTAGCGGGATTGTGCAGTTCTTC.